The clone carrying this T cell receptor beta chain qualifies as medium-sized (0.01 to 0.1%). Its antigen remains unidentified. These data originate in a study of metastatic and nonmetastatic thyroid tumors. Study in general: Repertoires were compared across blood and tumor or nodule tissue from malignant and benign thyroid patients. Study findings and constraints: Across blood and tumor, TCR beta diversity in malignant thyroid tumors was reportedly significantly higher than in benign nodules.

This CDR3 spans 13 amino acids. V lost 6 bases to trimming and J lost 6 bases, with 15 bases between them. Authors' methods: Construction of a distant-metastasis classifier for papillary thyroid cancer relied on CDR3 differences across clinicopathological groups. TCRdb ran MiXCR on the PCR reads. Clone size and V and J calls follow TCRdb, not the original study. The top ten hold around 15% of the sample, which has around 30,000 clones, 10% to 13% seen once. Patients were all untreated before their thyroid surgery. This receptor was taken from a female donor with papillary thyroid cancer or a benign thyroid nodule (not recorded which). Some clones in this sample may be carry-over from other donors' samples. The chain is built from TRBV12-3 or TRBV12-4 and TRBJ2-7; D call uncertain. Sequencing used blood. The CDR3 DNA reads TGTGCCAGCAGCCCCTCCTTATTTGGCGAGCAGTACTTC. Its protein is CASSPSLFGEQYF.